The TCR beta chain under discussion was sequenced for a study of T cells in Graves' hyperthyroidism and ophthalmopathy (dated by TCRdb to between 2019 and 2020). Describing the broader study: Peripheral blood samples were taken at the time of initial diagnosis, prior to any treatment. Following sampling, methimazole starting at 30 mg daily was given to hyperthyroidism patients, and high-dose intravenous methylprednisolone was given to ophthalmopathy patients. Whether ophthalmopathy could be predicted prospectively was tested in an independent validation cohort made up of fewer than 20 hyperthyroidism patients plus 17 patients who later progressed to ophthalmopathy. The study also compared thyroid tissue and blood T-cell repertoires from over 5 Graves' hyperthyroidism patients. TCR Vbeta CDR3 sequencing of some 140 peripheral blood samples (roughly 41 ophthalmopathy, about 75 hyperthyroidism and roughly 17 progressor patients) is reported in the paper. A discovery cohort of approximately 97 patients, roughly 45 with Graves' ophthalmopathy and roughly 59 with stable Graves' hyperthyroidism, was used to find distinguishing TCR V-J signatures. The 100 discovery patients were randomly split 7:3 into training and test sets.

General conclusions and limits of the study: In validation, progression to ophthalmopathy was predicted by the model with about 70% sensitivity and 72% to 85% specificity, a median of about 6 months before onset. A 13 V-J signature model separated ophthalmopathy from stable hyperthyroidism, with 87.88% sensitivity and approximately 81% specificity in cross-validation and 80%/75% in testing. Sample size was not statistically predetermined, and blinding of investigators to group allocation was not performed. Blood samples also contained most of the expanded thyroid clonotypes (frequency above 0.001), which suggests that blood repertoires may reflect thyroid immune responses.

At the junction V is shortened by 5 bases and J by 1 base, with 15 bases in between. There are 16 amino acids in the CDR3, from cysteine to phenylalanine inclusive. The sequence is cut down to CDR3 DNA, 48 bases in frame from base 1. CDR1 SGHAT and CDR2 FQDESV are derived from the germline V gene (reference sequence). The TCR beta CDR3 regions were amplified from the RNA transcripts. For the first round of RT-PCR on the TCR CDR3, the HTBI primer set was used together with the Qiagen OneStep RT-PCR kit. Libraries were constructed in a second round of multiplex PCR, after which size selection and purification were carried out. The libraries were sequenced on an Illumina HiSeq2000 using paired-end 100 bp reads. The authors' analysis ran thus. SOAPnuke was used to process the raw data, with reads discarded if the reads contained adapters or uncalled bases, had a mean Phred below 15, or lacked an exact constant-primer or identifier match. COPE v1.2.5 was used to merge the high-quality paired reads, and each unique nucleotide sequence was defined as a clonotype. MiTCR v1.1 was used to align the clonotypes against IMGT TRBV, TRBD and TRBJ reference segments. The analysis was restricted to V-J combinations with a frequency above 0.0001, which together covered 99% to 99.2% of the repertoires. The TCS score was defined as the ratio of F50 (clonal expansion) to E x V (chaos), calculated using BLOSUM62-based TCRdist between CDR3 peptides within each V-J. Welch's t-statistics and random forest reduced just over 500 V-J features to 13, which were used in a naive Bayes classifier (R e1071). The public reads were run again by TCRdb, first through fastp at Q25 and then through MiXCR, and only productive beta chains were kept. CDR3 protein duplicates are merged, each entry listing the most common genes and DNA. These V and J calls rely on TCRdb rather than the paper's analysis. Within this sample are under 350,000 distinct CDR3 sequences, with less than 30% of them counted one time only. 20% to 30% of the sample is in the top ten clones.

Hyperthyroidism patients were aged 18 to 65 years and newly diagnosed, with disease duration of less than 2 months. The study excluded patients with uncontrolled infections, other autoimmune diseases, pregnancy or lactation. Diagnoses were based on clinical symptoms, serum thyroxine and TRAb, thyroid ultrasound and orbital computed tomography. For progressor patients, blood was drawn at the first diagnosis of hyperthyroidism, before any ophthalmopathy symptoms had appeared. PBMCs were separated from 8 to 10 ml of fresh peripheral blood using Ficoll-Paque density gradient centrifugation. Progressor patients were first diagnosed with Graves' hyperthyroidism and then developed ophthalmopathy during follow-up. Total RNA was extracted using Trizol reagent, and RNA quality was assessed on an Agilent 2100 Bioanalyzer. This clonotype has ten or more counts. Its antigen is currently not known. Within one base of it there is no much larger clone, and no base qualities were kept.

The specimen sequenced was blood. This chain joins TRBV11-1 to TRBJ1-3; TRBD1 is a possible D gene, resting on 6 matching bases. The origin of this receptor is a man aged 35-49 years with Graves' hyperthyroidism that later progressed to Graves' ophthalmopathy. The DNA sequence follows: TGTGCCAGCAGCATACAGGGAAGTGGATCTGGAAACACCATATATTTT. This sequence encodes CASSIQGSGSGNTIYF. Joined to the reference TRBV11-1 and TRBJ1-3 proteins, this CDR3 gives the full variable domain: EAEVAQSPRYKITEKSQAVAFWCDPISGHATLYWYRQILGQGPELLVQFQDESVVDDSQLPKDRFSAERLKGVDSTLKIQPAELGDSAMYLCASSIQGSGSGNTIYFGEGSWLTVV.